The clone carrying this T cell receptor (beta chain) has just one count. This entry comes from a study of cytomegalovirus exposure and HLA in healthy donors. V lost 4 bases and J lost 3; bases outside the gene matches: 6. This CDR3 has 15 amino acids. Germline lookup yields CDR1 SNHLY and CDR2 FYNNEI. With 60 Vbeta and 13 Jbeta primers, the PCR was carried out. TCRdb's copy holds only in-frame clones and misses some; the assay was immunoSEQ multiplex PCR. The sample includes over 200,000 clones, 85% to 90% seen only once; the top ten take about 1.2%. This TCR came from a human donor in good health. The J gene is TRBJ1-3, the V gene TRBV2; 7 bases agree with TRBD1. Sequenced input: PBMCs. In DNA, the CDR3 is TGTGCCAGCAGTGTTAACAGGGGTGGTGGAAACACCATATATTTT. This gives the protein CASSVNRGGGNTIYF.